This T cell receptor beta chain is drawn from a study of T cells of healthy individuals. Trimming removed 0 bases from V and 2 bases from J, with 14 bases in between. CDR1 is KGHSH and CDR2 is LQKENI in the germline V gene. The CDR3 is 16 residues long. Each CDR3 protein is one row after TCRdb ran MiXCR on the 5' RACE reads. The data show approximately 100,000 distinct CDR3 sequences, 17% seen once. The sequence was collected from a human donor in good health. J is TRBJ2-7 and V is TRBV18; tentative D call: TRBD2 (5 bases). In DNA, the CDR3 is TGTGCCAGCTCACCACCGATAGGGAGTTCCACCTACGAGCAGTACTTC. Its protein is CASSPPIGSSTYEQYF.